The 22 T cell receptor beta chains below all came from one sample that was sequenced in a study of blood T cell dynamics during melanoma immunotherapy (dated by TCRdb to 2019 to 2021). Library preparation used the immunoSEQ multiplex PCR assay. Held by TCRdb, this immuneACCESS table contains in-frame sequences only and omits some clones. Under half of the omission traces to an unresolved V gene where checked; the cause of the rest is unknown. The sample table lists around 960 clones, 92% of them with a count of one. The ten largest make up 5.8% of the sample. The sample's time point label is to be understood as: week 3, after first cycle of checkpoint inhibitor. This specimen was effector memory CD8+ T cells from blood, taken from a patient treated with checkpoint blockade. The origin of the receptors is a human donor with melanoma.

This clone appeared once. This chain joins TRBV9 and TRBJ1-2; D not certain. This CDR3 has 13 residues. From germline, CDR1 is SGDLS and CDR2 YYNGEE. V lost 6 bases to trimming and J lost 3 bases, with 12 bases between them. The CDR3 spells CASTRAGDYGYTF. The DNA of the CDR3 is TGTGCCAGCACTCGCGCTGGGGACTATGGCTACACCTTC.

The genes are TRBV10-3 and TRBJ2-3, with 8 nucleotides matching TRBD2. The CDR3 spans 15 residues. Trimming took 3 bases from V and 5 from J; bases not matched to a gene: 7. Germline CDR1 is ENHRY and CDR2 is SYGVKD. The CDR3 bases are TGTGCCATCAGTGATGGGCGGGAGGTTGTAGATACGCAGTATTTT. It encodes CAISDGREVVDTQYF.

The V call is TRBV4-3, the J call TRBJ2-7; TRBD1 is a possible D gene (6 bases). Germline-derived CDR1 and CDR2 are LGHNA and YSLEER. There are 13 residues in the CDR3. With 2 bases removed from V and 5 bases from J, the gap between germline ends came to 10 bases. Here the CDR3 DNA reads TGCGCCAGCAGCCAAACAGGGTCCGACGAGCAGTACTTC. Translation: CASSQTGSDEQYF.

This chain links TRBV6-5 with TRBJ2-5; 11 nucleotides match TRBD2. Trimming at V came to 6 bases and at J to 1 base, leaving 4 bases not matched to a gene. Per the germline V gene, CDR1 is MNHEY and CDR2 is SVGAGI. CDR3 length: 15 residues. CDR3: CASRKGTSGQETQYF. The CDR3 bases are TGTGCCAGCAGAAAGGGGACTAGCGGCCAAGAGACCCAGTACTTC.

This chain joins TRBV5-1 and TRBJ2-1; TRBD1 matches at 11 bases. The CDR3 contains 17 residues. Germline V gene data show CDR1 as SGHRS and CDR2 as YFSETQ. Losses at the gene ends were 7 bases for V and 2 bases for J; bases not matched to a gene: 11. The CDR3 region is CASSGQGDLKPYNEQFF. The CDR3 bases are TGCGCCAGCTCGGGACAGGGGGATCTGAAGCCCTACAATGAGCAGTTCTTC.

CDR3 amino acids: CASSDGTSGGLEQFF. The CDR3 region has the DNA TGTGCCAGCAGCGACGGGACTAGCGGGGGGTTGGAGCAGTTCTTC. The chain recombines TRBV9 with TRBJ2-1; the match to TRBD2 covers 15 bases. The junction had 5 bases not matched to a gene; V was cut back by 3 bases and J by 10 bases. The CDR3 covers 15 residues. Looked up from germline, CDR1 is SGDLS and CDR2 is YYNGEE.

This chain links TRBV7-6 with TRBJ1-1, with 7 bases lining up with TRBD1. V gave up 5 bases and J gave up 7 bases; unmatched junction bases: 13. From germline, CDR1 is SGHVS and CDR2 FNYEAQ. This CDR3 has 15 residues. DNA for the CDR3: TGTGCCAGCAGCATTCGGGACAGTGCTGTACGTGAAGCTTTCTTT. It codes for CASSIRDSAVREAFF.

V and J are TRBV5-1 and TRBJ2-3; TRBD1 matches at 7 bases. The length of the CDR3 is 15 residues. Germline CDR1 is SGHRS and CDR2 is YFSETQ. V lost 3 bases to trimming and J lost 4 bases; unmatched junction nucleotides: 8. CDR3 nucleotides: TGCGCCAGCAGCTCCCGACAGGGCCCCCCAGATACGCAGTATTTT. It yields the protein CASSSRQGPPDTQYF.

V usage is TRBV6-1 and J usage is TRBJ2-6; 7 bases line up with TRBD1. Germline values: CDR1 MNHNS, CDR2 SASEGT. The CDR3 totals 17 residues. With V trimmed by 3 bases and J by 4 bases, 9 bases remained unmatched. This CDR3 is CASSDRTGSWGANVLTF. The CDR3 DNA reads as TGTGCCAGCAGTGACAGGACAGGCTCGTGGGGGGCCAACGTCCTGACTTTC.

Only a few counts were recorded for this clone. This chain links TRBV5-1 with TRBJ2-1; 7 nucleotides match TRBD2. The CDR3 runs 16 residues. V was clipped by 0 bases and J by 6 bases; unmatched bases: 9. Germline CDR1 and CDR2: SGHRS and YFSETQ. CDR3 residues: CASSLEEGGTTNEQFF. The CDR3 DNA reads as TGCGCCAGCAGCTTGGAGGAGGGAGGGACTACCAATGAGCAGTTCTTC.

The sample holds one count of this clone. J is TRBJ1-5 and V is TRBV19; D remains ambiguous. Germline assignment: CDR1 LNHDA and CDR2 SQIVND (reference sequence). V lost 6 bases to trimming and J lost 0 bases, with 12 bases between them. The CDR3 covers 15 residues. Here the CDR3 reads CASRWSGDSNQPQHF. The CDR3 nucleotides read TGTGCCAGTAGATGGAGCGGGGATAGCAATCAGCCCCAGCATTTT.

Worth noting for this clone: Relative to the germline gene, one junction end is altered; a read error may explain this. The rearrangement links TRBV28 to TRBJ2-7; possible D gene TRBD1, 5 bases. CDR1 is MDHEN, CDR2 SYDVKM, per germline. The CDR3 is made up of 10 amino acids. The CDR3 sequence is CRVESYEQYF. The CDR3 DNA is TGCAGGGTAGAGTCCTACGAGCAGTACTTC.

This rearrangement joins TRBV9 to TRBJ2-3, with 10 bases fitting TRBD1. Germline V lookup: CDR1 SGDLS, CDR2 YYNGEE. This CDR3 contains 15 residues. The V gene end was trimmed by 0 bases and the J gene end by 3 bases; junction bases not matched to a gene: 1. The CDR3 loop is CASSVEGQGTDTQYF. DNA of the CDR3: TGTGCCAGCAGCGTAGAGGGACAGGGGACAGATACGCAGTATTTT.

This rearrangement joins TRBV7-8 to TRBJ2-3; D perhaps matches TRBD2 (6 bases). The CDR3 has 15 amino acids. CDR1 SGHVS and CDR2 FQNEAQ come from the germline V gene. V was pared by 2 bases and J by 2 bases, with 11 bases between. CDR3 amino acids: CASSLRAGTTDTQYF. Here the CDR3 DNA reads TGTGCCAGCAGCTTACGGGCGGGAACCACAGATACGCAGTATTTT.

The CDR3 nucleotides are TGTGCCTCCGATAGGGGACAGGGAACCGGGGAGCTGTTTTTT. This gives the protein CASDRGQGTGELFF. V usage is TRBV10-3 and J usage is TRBJ2-2, with 9 bases identical to TRBD1. The V segment lost 11 bases and the J segment 5 bases; nucleotides outside the gene matches: 9. CDR3 size: 14 residues. Germline CDR1 and CDR2: ENHRY and SYGVKD.

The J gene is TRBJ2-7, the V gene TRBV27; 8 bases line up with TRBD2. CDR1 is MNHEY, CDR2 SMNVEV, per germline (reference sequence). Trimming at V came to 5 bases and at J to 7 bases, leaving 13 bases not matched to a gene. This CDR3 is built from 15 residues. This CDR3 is CASSPGTIGRAEQYF. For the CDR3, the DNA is TGTGCCAGCAGTCCGGGGACTATCGGGAGGGCTGAGCAGTACTTC.

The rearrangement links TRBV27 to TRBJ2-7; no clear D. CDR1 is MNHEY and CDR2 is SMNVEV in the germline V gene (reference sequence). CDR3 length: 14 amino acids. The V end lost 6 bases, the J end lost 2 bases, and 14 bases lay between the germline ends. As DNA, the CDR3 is TGTGCCAGCAGCCCGACCCGGACCGCCTACGAGCAGTACTTC. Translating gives CASSPTRTAYEQYF.

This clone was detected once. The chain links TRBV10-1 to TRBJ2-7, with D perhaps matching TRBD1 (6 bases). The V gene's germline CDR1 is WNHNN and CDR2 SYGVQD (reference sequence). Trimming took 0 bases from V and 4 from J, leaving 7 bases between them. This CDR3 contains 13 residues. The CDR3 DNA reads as TGCGCCAGCAGTGAGTCGGACAGTTACGAGCAGTACTTC. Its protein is CASSESDSYEQYF.

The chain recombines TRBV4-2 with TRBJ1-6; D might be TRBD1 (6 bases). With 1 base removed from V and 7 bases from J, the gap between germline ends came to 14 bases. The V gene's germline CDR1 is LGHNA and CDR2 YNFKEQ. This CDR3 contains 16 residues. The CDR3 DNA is TGTGCCAGCAGCCAAGTGTACACAGGGCAAAATTCACCCCTCCACTTT. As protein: CASSQVYTGQNSPLHF.

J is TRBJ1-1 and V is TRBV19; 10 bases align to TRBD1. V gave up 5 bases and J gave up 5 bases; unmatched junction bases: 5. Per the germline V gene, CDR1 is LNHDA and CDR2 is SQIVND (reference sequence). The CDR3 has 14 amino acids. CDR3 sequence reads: CASSAGQGRTEAFF. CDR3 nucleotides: TGTGCCAGTAGTGCGGGACAGGGGAGGACTGAAGCTTTCTTT.

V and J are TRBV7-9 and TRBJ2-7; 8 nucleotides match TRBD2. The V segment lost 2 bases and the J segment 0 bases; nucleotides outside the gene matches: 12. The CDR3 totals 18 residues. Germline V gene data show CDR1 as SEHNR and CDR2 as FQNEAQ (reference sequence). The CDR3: CASSLSPGGGSNSYEQYF. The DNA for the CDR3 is TGTGCCAGCAGCTTATCCCCCGGGGGGGGGTCAAACTCCTACGAGCAGTACTTC. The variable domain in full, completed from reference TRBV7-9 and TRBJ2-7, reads DTGVSQNPRHKITKRGQNVTFRCDPISEHNRLYWYRQTLGQGPEFLTYFQNEAQLEKSRLLSDRFSAERPKGSFSTLEIQRTEQGDSAMYLCASSLSPGGGSNSYEQYFGPGTRLTVT.

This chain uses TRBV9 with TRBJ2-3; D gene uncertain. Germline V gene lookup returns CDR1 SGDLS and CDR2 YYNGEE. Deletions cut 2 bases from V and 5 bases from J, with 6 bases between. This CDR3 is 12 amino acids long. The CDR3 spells CASSVTVDTQYF. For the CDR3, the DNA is TGTGCCAGCAGCGTTACAGTAGATACGCAGTATTTT.